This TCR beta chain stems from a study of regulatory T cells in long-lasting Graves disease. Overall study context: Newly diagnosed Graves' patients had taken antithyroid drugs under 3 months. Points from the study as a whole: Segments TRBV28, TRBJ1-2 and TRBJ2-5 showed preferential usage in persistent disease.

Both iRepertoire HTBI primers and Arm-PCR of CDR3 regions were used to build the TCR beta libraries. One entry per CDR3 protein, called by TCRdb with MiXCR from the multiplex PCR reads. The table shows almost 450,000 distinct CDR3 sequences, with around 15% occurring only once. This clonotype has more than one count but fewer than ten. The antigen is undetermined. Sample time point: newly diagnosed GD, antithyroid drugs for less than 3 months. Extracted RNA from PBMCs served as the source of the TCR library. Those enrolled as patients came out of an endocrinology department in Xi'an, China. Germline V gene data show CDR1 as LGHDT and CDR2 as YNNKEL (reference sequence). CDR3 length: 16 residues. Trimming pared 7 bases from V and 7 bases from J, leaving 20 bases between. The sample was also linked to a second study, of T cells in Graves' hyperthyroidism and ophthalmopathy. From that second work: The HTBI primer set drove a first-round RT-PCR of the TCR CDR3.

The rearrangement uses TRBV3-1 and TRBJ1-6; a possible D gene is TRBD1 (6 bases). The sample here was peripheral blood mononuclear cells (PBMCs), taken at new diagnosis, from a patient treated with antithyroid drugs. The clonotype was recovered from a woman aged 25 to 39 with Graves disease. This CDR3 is CASTPWGAKWNSPLHF. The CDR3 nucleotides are TGTGCCAGCACCCCCTGGGGGGCAAAGTGGAATTCACCCCTCCACTTT.